One and the same sample provided the 18 T cell receptor beta chains below, sequenced in a study of glioma-infiltrating T cells. TCR alpha and beta CDR3 regions were amplified from RNA using iRepertoire nested multiplex PCR. TCRdb used MiXCR to reprocess the multiplex PCR reads, holding one entry per CDR3 protein. The table shows 100,000 to 150,000 distinct CDR3 sequences, with about 23% occurring only once. Sequencing was carried out using glioma tissue, nonneoplastic brain tissue, or PBMCs (not recorded which). Receptor source: a human donor with low-grade glioma or glioblastoma, undergoing nonglioma brain surgery, or in good health (not recorded which).

About this clonotype: A much larger clone lies one base from this, so it may be a read error. The CDR3 DNA is TGTGCCAGCAGCGCCCTAGCGGGCCATAGTGAGAAGTTCTTC. It translates to CASSALAGHSEKFF. The chain joins TRBV3-1 to TRBJ2-1; 8 bases align to TRBD2. Germline lookup yields CDR1 LGHDT and CDR2 YNNKEL (reference sequence). This CDR3 is 14 amino acids long.

Remarks on this clonotype: One base away lies a much larger clone, so this may be a sequencing read error. The rearrangement joins TRBV7-6 to TRBJ2-1; D perhaps matches TRBD2 (5 bases). V was pared by 5 bases and J by 5 bases, with 16 bases between. The V gene's germline CDR1 is SGHVS and CDR2 FNYEAQ. This CDR3 has 15 amino acids. The CDR3 coding sequence is TGTGCCAGCAGCCGAGATAGCGTGTACAACAATGAGCAGTTCTTC. Its protein is CASSRDSVYNNEQFF.

This clonotype was found many times. V and J are TRBV5-1 and TRBJ2-3, with no clear D. The germline gives CDR1 SGHRS, CDR2 YFSETQ. V was clipped by 4 bases and J by 0 bases, with 3 bases between them. The CDR3 runs 12 residues. The CDR3 coding sequence is TGCGCCAGCAGCGCTAGCACAGATACGCAGTATTTT. The encoded protein is CASSASTDTQYF.

This clonotype turned up a few times. V usage is TRBV29-1 and J usage is TRBJ2-7, with D possibly TRBD2 on 5 matching bases. V dropped 5 bases and J dropped 3 bases, with 8 bases sitting between them. Germline V CDR1 and CDR2: SQVTM, ANQGSEA. This CDR3 comprises 11 residues. The chain's CDR3 is CSVRENYEQYF. The CDR3 nucleotides are TGCAGCGTTCGGGAAAACTACGAGCAGTACTTC.

On this clonotype itself: This sequence may be a read error, since a much larger clone differs from it by one base. V usage is TRBV20-1 and J usage is TRBJ2-5; 13 nucleotides match TRBD2. This CDR3 is 13 amino acids long. Germline V gene sequence: CDR1 DFQATT, CDR2 SNEGSKA (reference sequence). DNA of the CDR3: TGCAGTGCGAGGACTAGCGGGAGTGAGACCCGGTACTTC. It codes for CSARTSGSETRYF.

Of note for this clonotype: A read error may explain this, as a much larger clone is one base away. The chain carries TRBV12-3 or TRBV12-4 and TRBJ2-7; TRBD1 is a possible D gene (8 bases). This CDR3 is built from 13 residues. The CDR3 DNA follows: TGTACCAGCAGGAGGACAGGGAGGGCCGAGCAGTACTTC. Amino acids: CTSRRTGRAEQYF.

This clonotype was counted many times. This chain links TRBV4-1 with TRBJ2-1, with D maybe TRBD1 (5 bases). Trimming removed 8 bases at V and 4 bases at J, with 12 bases between. The CDR3 extends over 13 amino acids. Germline CDR1 is MGHRA and CDR2 is YSYEKL. CDR3 protein: CASGETAYNEQFF. The CDR3 nucleotides are TGCGCCAGCGGAGAGACAGCTTACAATGAGCAGTTCTTC.

This clonotype was picked up a small number of times. This chain links TRBV29-1 with TRBJ1-2; D unresolved. The CDR3 extends over 11 amino acids. Trimming took 0 bases from V and 6 from J, leaving 5 bases between them. In germline, CDR1 is SQVTM, CDR2 ANQGSEA. The CDR3 bases are TGCAGCGTTGAAGAGGGTAATGGCTACACCTTC. This encodes CSVEEGNGYTF.

This clonotype was picked up many times. V usage is TRBV28 and J usage is TRBJ2-7, with D possibly matching TRBD2 (5 bases). Germline CDR1 MDHEN, CDR2 SYDVKM. V lost 2 bases to trimming and J lost 2 bases, with 10 bases between them. The CDR3 runs to 14 residues. CDR3 amino acids: CASSLETTTYEQYF. In DNA, the CDR3 is TGTGCCAGCAGTTTAGAAACGACTACCTACGAGCAGTACTTC.

This clonotype occurred many times. The genes are TRBV7-2 and TRBJ1-1; D call uncertain. Between the trimmed V and J ends, which lost 0 bases and 8 bases, there was a span of 19 bases. Germline V gene sequence: CDR1 SGHTA, CDR2 FQGNSA. The CDR3 loop spans 16 amino acids. The DNA for the CDR3 is TGTGCCAGCAGCTTAGCGCTCGGAGGTGGGATTCCGGAAGCTTTCTTT. It translates to CASSLALGGGIPEAFF. The variable domain in full, with the rest retrieved from reference TRBV7-2 and TRBJ1-1, is GAGVSQSPSNKVTEKGKDVELRCDPISGHTALYWYRQSLGQGLEFLIYFQGNSAPDKSGLPSDRFSAERTGGSVSTLTIQRTQQEDSAVYLCASSLALGGGIPEAFFGQGTRLTVV.

V and J are TRBV18 and TRBJ1-6; D gene uncertain. The CDR3 has 17 amino acids. Trimming pared 1 base from V and 8 bases from J, leaving 18 bases between. Germline CDR1 KGHSH, CDR2 LQKENI. The CDR3 sequence: CASSPRRYNRVYSPLHF. In DNA, the CDR3 is TGTGCCAGCTCACCACGCCGGTACAACCGAGTTTATTCACCCCTCCACTTT.

The V call is TRBV27, the J call TRBJ2-3; D perhaps matches TRBD1 (6 bases). The last part of the DNA fits TRBJ1-5 better; the J call may be wrong. The CDR3 is made up of 13 amino acids. Per the germline V gene, CDR1 is MNHEY and CDR2 is SMNVEV (reference sequence). The CDR3 coding sequence is TGTGCCAGCAGCAACAGGGAAACAGATACGCAGCATTTT. Translating it yields CASSNRETDTQHF.

This clonotype occurred a few times. Just one base apart from a much larger clone, this may be a read error. The chain is built from TRBV28 and TRBJ1-1, with no clear D. Per germline, CDR1 MDHEN and CDR2 SYDVKM. CDR3 length equals 11 residues. CDR3 sequence: CASSLALGASF. DNA for the CDR3: TGTGCCAGCAGTTTAGCCTTGGGAGCTTCCTTT.

This clonotype appeared a few times. The V and J genes are TRBV2 and TRBJ2-1, with TRBD2 as a possible D gene (6 bases). Germline V lookup: CDR1 SNHLY, CDR2 FYNNEI. Trimming stripped 7 bases from V and 1 base from J, with 14 bases between. This CDR3 has 15 amino acids. CDR3 amino acids: CASIFGRDSYNEQFF. CDR3 in DNA: TGTGCCAGCATTTTCGGGCGGGATTCCTACAATGAGCAGTTCTTC. The complete variable domain, with remaining parts taken from reference TRBV2 and TRBJ2-1, reads EPEVTQTPSHQVTQMGQEVILRCVPISNHLYFYWYRQILGQKVEFLVSFYNNEISEKSEIFDDQFSVERPDGSNFTLKIRSTKLEDSAMYFCASIFGRDSYNEQFFGPGTRLTVL.

This clonotype was seen only a few times. V and J are TRBV5-5 and TRBJ2-3; a weak D match, TRBD1 (6 bases). Trimming cost V 2 bases and J 3 bases, with 10 bases left between them. Germline CDR1 is SGHKS and CDR2 is YYEKEE (reference sequence). The CDR3 extends over 14 amino acids. The CDR3 nucleotides are TGTGCCAGCAGCTTTGGCAGGGGAACAGATACGCAGTATTTT. Its protein is CASSFGRGTDTQYF.

A single count supports this clonotype. A much larger clone differs by one base, so this may be a read error. CDR3 nucleotide sequence: TGTGCCAGCAGCCCCGGCAGGGGAACCTACGAGCAGTGCTTC. As protein: CASSPGRGTYEQCF. The chain recombines TRBV5-4 with TRBJ2-7, with a weak D call TRBD1 (6 bases). This CDR3 contains 14 residues. Germline V gene data show CDR1 as SGHNT and CDR2 as YYREEE (reference sequence).

As to this clonotype: This may arise from a read error, as a much more abundant clone is one base away. The chain links TRBV2 to TRBJ1-2; D may be TRBD1 (6 bases). The V and J ends lost 7 bases and 7 bases respectively, with 22 bases between them. Germline lookup yields CDR1 SNHLY and CDR2 FYNNEI. There are 15 residues in the CDR3. The DNA of the CDR3 is TGTGCCAGCACTGCCGGGACATGGGAGTTTGGTGGCTACACCTTC. Translation gives CASTAGTWEFGGYTF.

V gene TRBV11-3 combines with J gene TRBJ2-1, with 12 bases that match TRBD1. Trimming removed 5 bases from V and 8 bases from J; junction bases left unmatched: 7. The CDR3 runs 15 residues. Germline-derived CDR1 and CDR2 are SGHNT and YENEEA. The CDR3 DNA sequence: TGTGCCAGCAGCCCCGGCGGGACAGGGGGCGATGAGCAGTTCTTC. Protein sequence: CASSPGGTGGDEQFF.